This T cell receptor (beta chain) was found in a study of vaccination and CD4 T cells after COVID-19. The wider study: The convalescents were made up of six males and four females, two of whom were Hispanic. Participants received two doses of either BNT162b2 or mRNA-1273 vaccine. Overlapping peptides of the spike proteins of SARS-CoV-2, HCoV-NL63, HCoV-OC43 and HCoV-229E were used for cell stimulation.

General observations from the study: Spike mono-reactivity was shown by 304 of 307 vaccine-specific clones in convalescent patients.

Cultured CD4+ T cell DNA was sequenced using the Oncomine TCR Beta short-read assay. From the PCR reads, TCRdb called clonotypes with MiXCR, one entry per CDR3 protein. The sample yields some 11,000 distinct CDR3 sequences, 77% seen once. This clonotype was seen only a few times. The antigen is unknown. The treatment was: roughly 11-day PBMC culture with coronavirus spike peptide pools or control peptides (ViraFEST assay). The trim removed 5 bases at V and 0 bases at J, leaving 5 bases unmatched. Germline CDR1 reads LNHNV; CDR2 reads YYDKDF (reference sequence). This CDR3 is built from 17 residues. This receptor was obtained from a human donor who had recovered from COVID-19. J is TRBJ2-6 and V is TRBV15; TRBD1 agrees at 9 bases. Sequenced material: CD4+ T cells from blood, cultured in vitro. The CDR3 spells CATSEGQGNSGANVLTF. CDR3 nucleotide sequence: TGTGCCACCAGCGAGGGACAGGGCAACTCTGGGGCCAACGTCCTGACTTTC.